This T cell receptor (beta chain) was identified in a study of early T cells in non-severe SARS-CoV-2 infection (dated by TCRdb to the early 2020s). General notes on the study: TCR sequencing used bulk RNA from unsorted whole blood, so alpha and beta chains could not be paired. The paper as a whole reports these results and caveats: Matching against VDJdb was skewed toward anti-spike CD8 responses, likely underestimated virus-specific expansions, and missed private and CD4 specificities.

Libraries were built with 5' RACE. The reads were generated on a NextSeq 500. The TCR library protocol attached unique molecular identifiers to individual cDNA molecules to correct for sequencing error and PCR bias. Both TCR alpha and beta chains were sequenced, and tight co-correlation was observed between alpha and beta sequence abundances in each sample. On the study's bioinformatics: Decombinator V4 was used to annotate TCR sequences for V gene, J gene and CDR3. TCRs were defined as expanded if a significant change between any two time points was detected under a Poisson model with p below 0.0001. TCR abundances were normalised to the total number of TCRs sequenced per sample and expressed as counts per million. TRAV1-2 paired with TRAJ12, TRAJ20 or TRAJ33 defined MAIT TCRs, while TRAV10 paired with TRAJ18 defined iNKT TCRs. VDJdb, accessed 1 November 2021, was searched for CMV, EBV and SARS-CoV-2 annotated TCRs, with TCRs annotated for multiple antigens excluded. TCRdb reran the public reads through fastp at Q25 and MiXCR, keeping productive beta chains. Every distinct CDR3 protein forms one entry, paired with its most common genes and DNA. What appears here as the V and J calls and clone size reflects TCRdb's work, not the paper's. This sample lists about 42,000 distinct CDR3 sequences; around 7% were detected once. The ten largest make up around 4.5% of the sample.

As concerns this clonotype: Which antigen it targets is not known. Base qualities are not at hand, and no much larger clone is one base apart.

From the cysteine through the phenylalanine, the CDR3 covers 14 amino acids. CDR3 DNA only is kept here, 42 bases in frame from base 1. V loses 0 bases, J loses 4 bases, and the germline ends lie 11 bases apart. The germline V gene specifies SQVTM as CDR1 and ANQGSEA as CDR2. This was a case-control study nested in a cohort of healthcare workers in London, UK, who had nasopharyngeal swab PCR tests and blood samples taken every week. Between 23 and 31 March 2020, the week of the UK lockdown, healthcare workers were enrolled and then followed up weekly for as long as 16 weeks. The sequence was collected from an adult who was a healthcare worker with PCR-confirmed SARS-CoV-2 infection or an uninfected control (not recorded which). The chain is encoded by TRBV29-1 joined to TRBJ2-3; the D gene cannot be named for sure. The specimen was whole blood. The CDR3 region has the sequence CSVEDVRRSDTQYF. The DNA reads as follows: TGCAGCGTTGAAGATGTGCGAAGATCAGATACGCAGTATTTT.